Listed here are 6 T cell receptor beta chains from one sample, sequenced in a study of OX40 agonist ivuxolimab in advanced cancers. TCRdb's table, derived via immunoSEQ multiplex PCR, lists solely in-frame clones and lacks some. The table has tens of thousands of clones, approximately 86% seen once. Material: CD4+ or CD8+ T cells sorted from blood, obtained in a trial of the OX40 agonist ivuxolimab. Receptors originate from an adult with an advanced solid tumor such as melanoma, head and neck, liver or kidney cancer.

This clone has just a few counts. The chain links TRBV27 to TRBJ2-7; 10 nucleotides align to TRBD1. Germline CDR1 reads MNHEY; CDR2 reads SMNVEV (reference sequence). Trimming cost V 7 bases and J 4 bases; bases outside gene matches: 16. This CDR3 has 17 amino acids. The CDR3 sequence is CASTYVGWGTGVYEQYF. In nucleotides, the CDR3 is TGTGCCAGCACCTACGTAGGTTGGGGGACAGGGGTTTACGAGCAGTACTTC.

This rearrangement joins TRBV10-3 to TRBJ2-2; 9 nucleotides align to TRBD1. This CDR3 region has 15 residues. The trim removed 5 bases at V and 5 bases at J, leaving 6 bases unmatched. From germline, CDR1 is ENHRY and CDR2 SYGVKD. Here the CDR3 reads CAISPGQGKTGELFF. The CDR3 coding sequence is TGTGCCATCAGTCCGGGACAGGGCAAAACCGGGGAGCTGTTTTTT.

V gene TRBV7-2 combines with J gene TRBJ2-1, with 7 positions matching TRBD1. J was trimmed by 5 bases and V by 5 bases; bases with no gene match: 6. This CDR3 region has 14 residues. The germline CDR1 and CDR2 sequences are SGHTA and FQGNSA. The CDR3, as DNA: TGTGCCAGCAGCAGTCCGGGACAGCACAATGAGCAGTTCTTC. It specifies CASSSPGQHNEQFF.

This clone was recorded a few times. The genes are TRBV2 and TRBJ2-5; no definite D call. Germline CDR1 SNHLY, CDR2 FYNNEI. The CDR3 contains 13 residues. Deletions cut 6 bases from V and 1 base from J, with 9 bases between. CDR3 protein: CASRGERQETQYF. CDR3 bases: TGTGCCAGCAGAGGAGAACGCCAAGAGACCCAGTACTTC.

The V call is TRBV7-9, the J call TRBJ1-4; D is uncertain. This CDR3 has 15 residues. Trimming left V 2 bases short and J 3 bases short, with 10 bases between. Germline V lookup: CDR1 SEHNR, CDR2 FQNEAQ (reference sequence). The CDR3 nucleotides are TGTGCCAGCAGCTTATTGCACGAGGCTAATGAAAAACTGTTTTTT. Protein product: CASSLLHEANEKLFF.

This clone was detected once. V gene TRBV27 combines with J gene TRBJ1-6; 7 positions agree with TRBD1. This CDR3 is built from 14 residues. Germline V gene data show CDR1 as MNHEY and CDR2 as SMNVEV (reference sequence). V shed 7 bases and J 7 bases; nucleotides not matched to a gene: 7. CDR3 bases: TGTGCCAGCAACATACAGGGGCCAAATTCACCCCTCCACTTT. As protein: CASNIQGPNSPLHF.